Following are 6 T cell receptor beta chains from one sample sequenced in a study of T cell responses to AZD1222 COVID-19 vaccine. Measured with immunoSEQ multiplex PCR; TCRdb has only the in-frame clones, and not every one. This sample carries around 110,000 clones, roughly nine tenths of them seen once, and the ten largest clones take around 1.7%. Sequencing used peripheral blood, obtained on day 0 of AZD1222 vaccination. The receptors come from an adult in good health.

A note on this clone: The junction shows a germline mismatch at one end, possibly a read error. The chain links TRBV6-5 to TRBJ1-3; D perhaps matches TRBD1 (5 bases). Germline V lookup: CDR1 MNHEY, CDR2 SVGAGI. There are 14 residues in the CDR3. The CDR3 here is CASSDSTGGNTIYF. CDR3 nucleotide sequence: TGTGCCAGCAGTGACTCCACAGGTGGAAACACCATATATTTT.

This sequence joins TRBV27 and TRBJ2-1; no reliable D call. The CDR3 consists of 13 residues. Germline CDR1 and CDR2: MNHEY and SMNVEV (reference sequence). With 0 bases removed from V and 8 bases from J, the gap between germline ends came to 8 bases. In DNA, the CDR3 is TGTGCCAGCAGTTTATCCTTCGAAGATGAGCAGTTCTTC. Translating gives CASSLSFEDEQFF.

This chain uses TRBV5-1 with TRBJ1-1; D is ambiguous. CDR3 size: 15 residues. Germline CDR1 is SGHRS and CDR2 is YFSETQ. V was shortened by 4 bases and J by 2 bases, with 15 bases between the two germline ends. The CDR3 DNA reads TGCGCCAGCAGCCCCCGGTTACAGTCAAACACTGAAGCTTTCTTT. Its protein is CASSPRLQSNTEAFF.

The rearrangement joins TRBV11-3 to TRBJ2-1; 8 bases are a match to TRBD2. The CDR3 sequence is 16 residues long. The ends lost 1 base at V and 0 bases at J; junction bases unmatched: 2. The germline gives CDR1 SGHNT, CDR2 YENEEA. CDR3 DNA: TGTGCCAGCAGCTTAGCGGGAGGGGGCTCCTACAATGAGCAGTTCTTC. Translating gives CASSLAGGGSYNEQFF.

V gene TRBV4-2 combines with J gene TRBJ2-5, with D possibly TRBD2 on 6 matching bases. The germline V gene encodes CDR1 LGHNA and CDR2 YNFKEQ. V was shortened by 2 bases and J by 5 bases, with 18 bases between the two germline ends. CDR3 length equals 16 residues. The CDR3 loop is CASSQHLSGVEETQYF. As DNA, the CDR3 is TGTGCCAGCAGCCAACACCTCTCGGGAGTGGAGGAGACCCAGTACTTC.

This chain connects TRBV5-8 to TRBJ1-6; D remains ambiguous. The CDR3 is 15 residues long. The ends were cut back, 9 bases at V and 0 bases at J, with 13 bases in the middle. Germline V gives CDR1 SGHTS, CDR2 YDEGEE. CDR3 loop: CATNTQSSYNSPLHF. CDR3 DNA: TGTGCCACCAACACGCAGAGCTCCTATAATTCACCCCTCCACTTT.